Detailed here is one TCR beta chain. Libraries were prepared by immunoSEQ multiplex PCR; TCRdb keeps only in-frame clonotypes and omits some of them. The data contain around 280,000 clones, roughly 90% of them seen just once; the ten biggest clones take up about 1.7%. These data originate in a study of blood T cell repertoires in COVID-19. Study at large: Material from acute and convalescent COVID-19 was sourced from the United States, Italy and Spain.

Trimming removed 6 bases from V and 4 bases from J; junction bases left unmatched: 10. Germline values: CDR1 KGHSH, CDR2 LQKENI. There are 15 residues in the CDR3. The receptor's source is a woman younger than 35 with acute COVID-19. The chain recombines TRBV18 with TRBJ2-7; 9 bases agree with TRBD1. The sample consisted of PBMCs or T cells enriched from blood (not recorded which). In DNA form, the CDR3 reads TGTGCCAGCTCCTACGGGACAGGGACAGGGTACGAGCAGTACTTC. Protein sequence: CASSYGTGTGYEQYF.